The 12 T cell receptor beta chains reported below all come from one sample, sequenced in a study of human T cells and chemical hapten exposure. A single record per CDR3 protein comes from TCRdb applying MiXCR to the RACE reads. Seen here are some 300,000 distinct CDR3 sequences, roughly 6% observed once, and the top ten hold roughly 8.2%. Regarding time point: pre-sensitization, week 0. As for treatment: therapeutic diphenylcyclopropenone sensitization with weekly scalp DPC. Sequenced material: whole blood, taken in connection with sensitization to the hapten diphenylcyclopropenone (DPC). The source of these receptors is a woman between 18 and 29 years old with alopecia areata. Some clones in this sample may be carry-over from other donors' samples.

V and J are TRBV5-6 and TRBJ2-3; D unresolved. The CDR3 runs 16 residues. Germline V gene lookup returns CDR1 SGHDT and CDR2 YYEEEE. V was shortened by 5 bases and J by 0 bases, with 16 bases between the two germline ends. CDR3 region: CASSHPGRHSTDTQYF. In nucleotides, the CDR3 is TGTGCCAGCAGTCACCCCGGGCGGCACAGCACAGATACGCAGTATTTT.

This clonotype was counted only a few times. The rearrangement uses TRBV5-4 and TRBJ1-2; the D gene is possibly TRBD1 (5 bases). V was shortened by 1 base and J by 6 bases, with 10 bases between the two germline ends. The CDR3 extends over 13 amino acids. Germline CDR1 reads SGHNT; CDR2 reads YYREEE (reference sequence). CDR3 nucleotides: TGTGCCAGCAGCTTGACTGGGGCCAATGGCTACACCTTC. Its protein product is CASSLTGANGYTF.

At least ten counts were recorded for this clonotype. This chain joins TRBV25-1 and TRBJ2-7; D is tentatively TRBD1 or TRBD2 (5 bases each). The V end was cut by 7 bases, the J end by 2 bases, with 12 bases between. The CDR3 covers 13 residues. CDR1 is MGHDK, CDR2 SYGVNS, per germline. CDR3 sequence (DNA): TGTGCCAGCACCAGGGACGGCCCCTACGAGCAGTACTTC. The encoded protein is CASTRDGPYEQYF.

This clonotype was seen at least ten times. This chain joins TRBV20-1 and TRBJ1-1, with unresolved D. This CDR3 is 12 amino acids long. CDR1 DFQATT and CDR2 SNEGSKA come from the germline V gene (reference sequence). Between the trimmed V and J ends, which lost 3 bases and 1 base, there was a span of 6 bases. Written as DNA, the CDR3 is TGCAGTGCTAGTTCAGGGAACACTGAAGCTTTCTTT. Translating it yields CSASSGNTEAFF.

This clonotype was seen only a few times. The rearrangement uses TRBV6-2 or TRBV6-3 and TRBJ2-1; 9 bases agree with TRBD2. The ends lost 7 bases at V and 1 base at J; junction bases unmatched: 5. The CDR3 consists of 15 residues. Per germline, CDR1 MNHEY and CDR2 SVGEGT. The CDR3 is CASILSGGSYNEQFF. CDR3 DNA: TGTGCCAGCATCCTTAGCGGGGGTTCCTACAATGAGCAGTTCTTC.

The V gene is TRBV6-2 or TRBV6-3, the J gene TRBJ1-2; 10 nucleotides match TRBD1. Germline-derived CDR1 and CDR2 are MNHEY and SVGEGT. This CDR3 spans 20 amino acids. J gave up 1 base and V 2 bases, and 16 bases lay outside the gene matches. CDR3 sequence: CASSYVVNAGTGEDNYGYTF. CDR3 DNA sequence: TGTGCCAGCAGTTACGTGGTTAACGCCGGGACAGGGGAGGATAACTATGGCTACACCTTC.

This clonotype came up many times. The chain has TRBV6-1 and TRBJ1-2; maybe TRBD1 (5 bases). Germline V gives CDR1 MNHNS, CDR2 SASEGT. CDR3 length equals 15 residues. Between the trimmed V and J ends, which lost 4 bases and 8 bases, there was a span of 20 bases. This CDR3 is CASSALGETTGGYTF. The CDR3 nucleotides are TGTGCCAGCAGTGCCCTGGGGGAAACTACGGGCGGCTACACCTTC.

This clonotype was seen a few times. This rearrangement joins TRBV7-9 to TRBJ1-2; perhaps TRBD1 as D (5 bases). The CDR3 is made up of 14 amino acids. V lost 1 base, J lost 8 bases, and 14 bases lay in between. Looked up from germline, CDR1 is SEHNR and CDR2 is FQNEAQ (reference sequence). The CDR3 nucleotides read TGTGCCAGCAGCTTAGGGGCCGGGGCGAGCGGCTACACCTTC. This translates into CASSLGAGASGYTF. Filled out from reference TRBV7-9 and TRBJ1-2, the complete variable domain reads DTGVSQNPRHKITKRGQNVTFRCDPISEHNRLYWYRQTLGQGPEFLTYFQNEAQLEKSRLLSDRFSAERPKGSFSTLEIQRTEQGDSAMYLCASSLGAGASGYTFGSGTRLTVV.

The chain combines TRBV11-3 with TRBJ2-5, with 9 bases aligning to TRBD2. The CDR3 has 16 amino acids. V was pared by 5 bases and J by 1 base, with 8 bases of the junction left unmatched. CDR1 and CDR2 from the germline V gene are SGHNT and YENEEA. CDR3 nucleotide sequence: TGTGCCAGCAGCCCAGGACTAGCGCGCGTCCAAGAGACCCAGTACTTC. Protein: CASSPGLARVQETQYF.

There are many counts of this clonotype. The chain uses TRBV12-3 or TRBV12-4 and TRBJ1-2; no definite D call. V lost 6 bases to trimming and J lost 4 bases, with 9 bases between them. The CDR3 covers 12 residues. CDR3 DNA: TGTGCCAGCAGGTCAGATATCTATGGCTACACCTTC. Amino acid sequence: CASRSDIYGYTF.

CDR3 sequence (DNA): TGTGCCAGCAGTTACGACAGGGGGCGGGAGCAGTACTTC. This codes for CASSYDRGREQYF. The rearrangement links TRBV6-6 to TRBJ2-7; 10 positions match TRBD1. From germline, CDR1 is MNHNY and CDR2 SVGAGI (reference sequence). V lost 2 bases, J lost 7 bases, and 2 bases stayed unmatched. The CDR3 consists of 13 residues.

This clonotype was picked up a small number of times. The rearrangement joins TRBV27 to TRBJ2-4, with 8 nucleotides matching TRBD2. There are 21 residues in the CDR3. The V gene's germline CDR1 is MNHEY and CDR2 SMNVEV (reference sequence). J gave up 1 base and V 2 bases, and 19 bases lay outside the gene matches. CDR3 region: CASSLLPLGRGGREAKNIQYF. The CDR3 DNA reads TGTGCCAGCAGTTTACTCCCCCTAGGTCGCGGGGGGCGAGAGGCCAAAAACATTCAGTACTTC.